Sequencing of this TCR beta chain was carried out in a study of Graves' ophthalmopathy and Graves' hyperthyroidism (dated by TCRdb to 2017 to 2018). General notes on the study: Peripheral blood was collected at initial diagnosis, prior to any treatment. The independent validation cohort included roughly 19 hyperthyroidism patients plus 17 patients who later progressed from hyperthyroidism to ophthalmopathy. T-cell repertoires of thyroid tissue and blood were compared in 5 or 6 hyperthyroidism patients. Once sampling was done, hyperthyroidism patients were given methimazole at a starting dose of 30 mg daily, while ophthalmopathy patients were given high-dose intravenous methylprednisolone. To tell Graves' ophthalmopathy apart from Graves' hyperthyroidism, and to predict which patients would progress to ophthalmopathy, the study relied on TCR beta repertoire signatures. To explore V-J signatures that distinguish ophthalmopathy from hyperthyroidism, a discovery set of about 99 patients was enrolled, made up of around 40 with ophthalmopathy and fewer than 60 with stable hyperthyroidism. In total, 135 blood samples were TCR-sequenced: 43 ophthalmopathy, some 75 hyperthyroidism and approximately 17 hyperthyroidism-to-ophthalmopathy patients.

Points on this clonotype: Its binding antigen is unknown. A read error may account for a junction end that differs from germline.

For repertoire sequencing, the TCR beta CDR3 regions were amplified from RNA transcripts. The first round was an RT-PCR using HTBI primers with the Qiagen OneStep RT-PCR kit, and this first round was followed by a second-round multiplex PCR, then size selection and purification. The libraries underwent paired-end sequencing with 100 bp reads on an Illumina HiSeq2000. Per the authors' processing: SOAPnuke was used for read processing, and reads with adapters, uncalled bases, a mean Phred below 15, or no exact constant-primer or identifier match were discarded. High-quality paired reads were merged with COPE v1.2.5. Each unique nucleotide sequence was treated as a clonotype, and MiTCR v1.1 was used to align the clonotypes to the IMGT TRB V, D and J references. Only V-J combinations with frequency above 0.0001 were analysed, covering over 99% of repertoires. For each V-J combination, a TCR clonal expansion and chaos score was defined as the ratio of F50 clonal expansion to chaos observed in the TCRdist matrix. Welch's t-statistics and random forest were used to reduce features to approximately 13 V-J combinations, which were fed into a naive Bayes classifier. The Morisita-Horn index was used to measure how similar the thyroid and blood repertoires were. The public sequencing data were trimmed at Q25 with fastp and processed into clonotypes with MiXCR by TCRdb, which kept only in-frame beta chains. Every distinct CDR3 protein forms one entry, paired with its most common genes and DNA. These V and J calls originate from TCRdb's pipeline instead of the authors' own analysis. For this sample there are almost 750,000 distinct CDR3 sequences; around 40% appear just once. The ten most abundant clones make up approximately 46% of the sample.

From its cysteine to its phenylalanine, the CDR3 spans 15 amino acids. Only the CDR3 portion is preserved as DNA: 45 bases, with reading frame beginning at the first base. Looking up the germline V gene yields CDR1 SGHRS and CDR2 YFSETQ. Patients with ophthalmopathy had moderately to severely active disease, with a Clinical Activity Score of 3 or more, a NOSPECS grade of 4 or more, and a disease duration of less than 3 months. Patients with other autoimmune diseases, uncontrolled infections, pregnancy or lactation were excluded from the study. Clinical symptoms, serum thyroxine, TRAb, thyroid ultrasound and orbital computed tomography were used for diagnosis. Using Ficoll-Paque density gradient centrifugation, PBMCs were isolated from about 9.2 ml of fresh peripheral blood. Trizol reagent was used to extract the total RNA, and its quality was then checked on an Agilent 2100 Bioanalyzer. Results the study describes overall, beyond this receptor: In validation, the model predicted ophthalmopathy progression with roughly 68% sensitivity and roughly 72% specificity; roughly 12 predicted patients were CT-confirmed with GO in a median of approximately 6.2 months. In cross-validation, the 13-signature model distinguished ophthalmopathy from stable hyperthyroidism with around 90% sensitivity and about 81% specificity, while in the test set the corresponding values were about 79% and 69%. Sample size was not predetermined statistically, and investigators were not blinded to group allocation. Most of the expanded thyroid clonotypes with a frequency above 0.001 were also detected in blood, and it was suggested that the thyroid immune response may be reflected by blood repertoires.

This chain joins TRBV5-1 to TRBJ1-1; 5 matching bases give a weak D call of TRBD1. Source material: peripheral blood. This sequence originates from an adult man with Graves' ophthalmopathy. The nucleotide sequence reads TGTGCCAGCAGCTTGGTTCGGGGGGAGAACACTGAAGCTTTCTTT. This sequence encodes CASSLVRGENTEAFF.